Below are 19 T cell receptor beta chains sequenced from a single sample in a study of T cell changes during pregnancy in multiple sclerosis. Repertoires were generated with immunoSEQ multiplex PCR, while TCRdb's copy carries only in-frame clones and drops some. The sample lists tens of thousands of clones, roughly 92% occurring once. This sample comprised peripheral blood, obtained in the third trimester of pregnancy. All receptors derive from a female donor in good health, enrolled as a control in a pregnancy study.

The chain is built from TRBV7-2 and TRBJ2-3, with a possible D match to TRBD1 (6 bases). The CDR3 has 18 amino acids. Germline CDR1 is SGHTA and CDR2 is FQGNSA. Trimming removed 3 bases from V and 4 bases from J, with 23 bases in between. CDR3 DNA sequence: TGTGCCAGCAGCTTCAAGTTAAACAGGGATACAATGGCAGATACGCAGTATTTT. Translated, it gives CASSFKLNRDTMADTQYF.

V is TRBV7-8 and J is TRBJ1-5, with D possibly being TRBD1 (5 bases). V dropped 2 bases and J dropped 0 bases, with 11 bases sitting between them. Germline V gives CDR1 SGHVS, CDR2 FQNEAQ. The CDR3 is 16 residues long. The chain's CDR3 is CASSLFGGVSNQPQHF. CDR3 nucleotide sequence: TGTGCCAGCAGCTTATTCGGAGGGGTTAGCAATCAGCCCCAGCATTTT.

V gene TRBV5-4 combines with J gene TRBJ1-4; TRBD1 might be the D (6 bases). There are 14 residues in the CDR3. The V gene lost 1 base and the J gene lost 8 bases, with 12 bases spanning the gap. The V gene's germline CDR1 is SGHNT and CDR2 YYREEE (reference sequence). CDR3 nucleotide sequence: TGTGCCAGCAGCTTGAGTTCAGGGGTAGAAAAACTGTTTTTT. Amino acid sequence: CASSLSSGVEKLFF.

The gene calls are TRBV7-9 and TRBJ2-7; possibly TRBD2 for D (5 bases). V dropped 0 bases and J dropped 2 bases, with 5 bases sitting between them. The length of the CDR3 is 13 residues. Germline CDR1 reads SEHNR; CDR2 reads FQNEAQ (reference sequence). The CDR3, as DNA: TGTGCCAGCAGCTTAGCGAGGGCCTACGAGCAGTACTTC. Encoded protein: CASSLARAYEQYF. Full variable domain (remainder filled in from reference TRBV7-9 and TRBJ2-7): DTGVSQNPRHKITKRGQNVTFRCDPISEHNRLYWYRQTLGQGPEFLTYFQNEAQLEKSRLLSDRFSAERPKGSFSTLEIQRTEQGDSAMYLCASSLARAYEQYFGPGTRLTVT.

This clone was picked up one time. The rearrangement joins TRBV14 to TRBJ2-7; 8 bases map to TRBD1. The CDR3 totals 16 residues. The ends lost 2 bases at V and 0 bases at J; junction bases unmatched: 6. Per the germline V gene, CDR1 is SGHDN and CDR2 is FVKESK. The CDR3 spells CASSQLTGTGSYEQYF. Written as DNA, the CDR3 is TGTGCCAGCAGCCAACTGACCGGGACAGGCTCCTACGAGCAGTACTTC.

The chain carries TRBV19 and TRBJ2-2; 11 nucleotides line up with TRBD2. The CDR3 totals 15 residues. In germline, CDR1 is LNHDA, CDR2 SQIVND (reference sequence). The V gene end was trimmed by 5 bases and the J gene end by 5 bases; junction bases not matched to a gene: 4. The CDR3 loop is CASSLRTSGTGELFF. As DNA, the CDR3 is TGTGCCAGTAGTCTCCGGACTAGCGGGACCGGGGAGCTGTTTTTT. Using reference TRBV19 and TRBJ2-2 for the parts outside the CDR3, the full variable domain is DGGITQSPKYLFRKEGQNVTLSCEQNLNHDAMYWYRQDPGQGLRLIYYSQIVNDFQKGDIAEGYSVSREKKESFPLTVTSAQKNPTAFYLCASSLRTSGTGELFFGEGSRLTVL.

The chain couples TRBV7-9 to TRBJ1-1; 7 nucleotides match TRBD1. V lost 3 bases, J lost 0 bases, and 7 bases stayed unmatched. Germline CDR1 SEHNR, CDR2 FQNEAQ (reference sequence). The CDR3 length is 16 residues. The CDR3 DNA reads as TGTGCCAGCAGCTTCTTAAGGGGGCCCGTGAACACTGAAGCTTTCTTT. This translates into CASSFLRGPVNTEAFF.

V is TRBV10-2 and J is TRBJ2-3; D is unresolved. V was pared by 4 bases and J by 0 bases, with 5 bases between. Per germline, CDR1 WSHSY and CDR2 SAAADI. The CDR3 runs 13 residues. The CDR3 region has the DNA TGCGCCAGCAGTGGAAGCAGCACAGATACGCAGTATTTT. Amino acids: CASSGSSTDTQYF.

This sequence joins TRBV10-1 and TRBJ1-1, with 9 bases identical to TRBD1. This CDR3 spans 15 amino acids. CDR1 is WNHNN, CDR2 SYGVQD, per germline (reference sequence). V shed 4 bases and J 1 base; nucleotides not matched to a gene: 4. CDR3 sequence reads: CASSVGGQGNTEAFF. The CDR3 DNA is TGCGCCAGCAGTGTTGGGGGACAGGGGAACACTGAAGCTTTCTTT.

The sample holds one count of this clone. The chain is built from TRBV18 and TRBJ2-7; TRBD2 aligns across 7 bases. The CDR3 loop spans 14 amino acids. The trim removed 6 bases at V and 6 bases at J, leaving 11 bases unmatched. Germline V gene sequence: CDR1 KGHSH, CDR2 LQKENI. The CDR3 coding sequence is TGTGCCAGCTCTCCCCGAGGGGAGGGAGGCGAGCAGTACTTC. Amino acid sequence: CASSPRGEGGEQYF. Together with reference TRBV18 and TRBJ2-7, the CDR3 gives the full variable domain: NAGVMQNPRHLVRRRGQEARLRCSPMKGHSHVYWYRQLPEEGLKFMVYLQKENIIDESGMPKERFSAEFPKEGPSILRIQQVVRGDSAAYFCASSPRGEGGEQYFGPGTRLTVT.

The gene calls are TRBV28 and TRBJ2-1, with 8 bases aligning to TRBD2. Trimming cost V 2 bases and J 5 bases; bases outside gene matches: 5. This CDR3 is 15 amino acids long. The germline gives CDR1 MDHEN, CDR2 SYDVKM. Here the CDR3 reads CASSLLSGGNNEQFF. The CDR3 DNA reads as TGTGCCAGCAGTTTACTGTCGGGAGGGAACAATGAGCAGTTCTTC.

CDR3 sequence (DNA): TGTGCCAGCAGTTTGTCCGGGACACCCCAGGGTCAGCCCCAGCATTTT. This sequence encodes CASSLSGTPQGQPQHF. The rearrangement joins TRBV28 to TRBJ1-5; TRBD1 is a possible D gene (6 bases). The CDR3 runs 16 residues. Germline V gives CDR1 MDHEN, CDR2 SYDVKM. The ends were cut back, 3 bases at V and 6 bases at J, with 18 bases in the middle.

The V gene is TRBV6-4, the J gene TRBJ2-3, with 9 nucleotides matching TRBD2. The germline V gene has CDR1 MRHNA and CDR2 SNTAGT. V shed 5 bases, J shed 1 base, and the junction held 1 base outside the gene matches. The CDR3 has 14 amino acids. CDR3 loop: CASSPSGGTDTQYF. The DNA for the CDR3 is TGTGCCAGCAGTCCTAGCGGGGGCACAGATACGCAGTATTTT.

This rearrangement joins TRBV11-2 to TRBJ2-3; TRBD2 matches at 12 bases. The CDR3 consists of 16 residues. The trim removed 5 bases at V and 1 base at J, leaving 4 bases unmatched. CDR1 and CDR2 from the germline V gene are SGHAT and FQNNGV. CDR3 DNA: TGTGCCAGCAGCACACTAGCGGGGGGTGGCACAGATACGCAGTATTTT. Its translation: CASSTLAGGGTDTQYF.

The DNA for the CDR3 is TGCAGCGTTTTACAGGGGAATGGGGCCAACGTCCTGACTTTC. Translating it yields CSVLQGNGANVLTF. This chain links TRBV29-1 with TRBJ2-6; 7 bases are a match to TRBD1. Germline assignment: CDR1 SQVTM and CDR2 ANQGSEA. The V segment lost 5 bases and the J segment 3 bases; nucleotides outside the gene matches: 4. The CDR3 contains 14 residues.

This rearrangement joins TRBV11-1 to TRBJ2-3; no clear D. V lost 6 bases to trimming and J lost 0 bases, with 13 bases between them. Looked up from germline, CDR1 is SGHAT and CDR2 is FQDESV (reference sequence). The CDR3 extends over 15 amino acids. CDR3 sequence reads: CASSDPSVSTDTQYF. In DNA, the CDR3 is TGTGCCAGCAGTGATCCAAGCGTAAGCACAGATACGCAGTATTTT.

This clone has only one observation. This chain links TRBV7-9 with TRBJ1-5; D may be TRBD1 (6 bases). The CDR3 runs to 14 residues. From germline, CDR1 is SEHNR and CDR2 FQNEAQ (reference sequence). V dropped 4 bases and J dropped 4 bases, with 11 bases sitting between them. Here the CDR3 DNA reads TGTGCCAGCAGCTCAGGGGTACCAAATCAGCCCCAGCATTTT. It is translated as CASSSGVPNQPQHF.

The rearrangement uses TRBV5-6 and TRBJ2-1, with 7 bases aligning to TRBD1. CDR1 is SGHDT and CDR2 is YYEEEE in the germline V gene. Trimming removed 4 bases from V and 7 bases from J; junction bases left unmatched: 5. This CDR3 spans 13 amino acids. CDR3 amino acids: CASSVGTVNEQFF. CDR3 nucleotides: TGTGCCAGCAGCGTCGGGACAGTAAATGAGCAGTTCTTC.

V usage is TRBV28 and J usage is TRBJ2-7; 8 bases are a match to TRBD2. V was clipped by 5 bases and J by 4 bases; unmatched bases: 7. This CDR3 is 14 amino acids long. From germline, CDR1 is MDHEN and CDR2 SYDVKM. For the CDR3, the DNA is TGTGCCAGCAGTCGGGGGGGGTCCCTTTACGAGCAGTACTTC. Translated: CASSRGGSLYEQYF. Full variable domain (rest looked up from reference TRBV28 and TRBJ2-7): DVKVTQSSRYLVKRTGEKVFLECVQDMDHENMFWYRQDPGLGLRLIYFSYDVKMKEKGDIPEGYSVSREKKERFSLILESASTNQTSMYLCASSRGGSLYEQYFGPGTRLTVT.